This entry lists 32 T cell receptor beta chains sequenced from one sample in a study of T cells after yellow fever vaccination. TCRdb reanalysed the 5' RACE reads using MiXCR and keeps one entry per CDR3 protein. The data show a few hundred thousand distinct CDR3 sequences, about a sixth seen once. This specimen was PBMCs, taken 5 to 6 days after the first yellow fever vaccination. These receptors all come from a man aged 18 to 29 who received the YFV17D yellow fever vaccine.

The rearrangement uses TRBV7-9 and TRBJ2-4; TRBD2 might be the D (6 bases). Trimming cost V 4 bases and J 3 bases, with 10 bases left between them. CDR1 and CDR2 from the germline V gene are SEHNR and FQNEAQ (reference sequence). This CDR3 contains 14 residues. The CDR3 here is CASSSLEGKNIQYF. CDR3 DNA sequence: TGTGCCAGCAGCTCCCTGGAGGGCAAAAACATTCAGTACTTC.

This chain links TRBV12-3 or TRBV12-4 with TRBJ2-7, with 10 bases identical to TRBD1. The CDR3 consists of 14 residues. Trimming at V came to 6 bases and at J to 6 bases, leaving 8 bases not matched to a gene. The CDR3 region is CASRPRQGAAEQYF. In DNA form, the CDR3 reads TGTGCCAGCAGGCCGCGACAGGGGGCTGCCGAGCAGTACTTC.

The V call is TRBV7-2, the J call TRBJ2-5, with D perhaps matching TRBD1 (6 bases). Germline V lookup: CDR1 SGHTA, CDR2 FQGNSA. This CDR3 has 15 amino acids. The V end was cut by 8 bases, the J end by 1 base, with 17 bases between. CDR3 protein: CASGRTGSLQETQYF. The CDR3 nucleotides read TGTGCCAGCGGCAGAACAGGGAGCCTCCAAGAGACCCAGTACTTC.

The chain recombines TRBV9 with TRBJ1-5, with a possible D match to TRBD1 (5 bases). Germline CDR1 is SGDLS and CDR2 is YYNGEE. Trimming pared 4 bases from V and 5 bases from J, leaving 16 bases between. The CDR3 loop spans 15 amino acids. CDR3 region: CASSQGGVWHQPQHF. The DNA for the CDR3 is TGTGCCAGCAGCCAAGGAGGGGTTTGGCATCAGCCCCAGCATTTT.

The chain combines TRBV7-8 with TRBJ2-7, with 7 bases matching TRBD1. This CDR3 is 18 amino acids long. Per the germline V gene, CDR1 is SGHVS and CDR2 is FQNEAQ. J gave up 2 bases and V 7 bases, and 20 bases lay outside the gene matches. CDR3 bases: TGTGCCAGCACCTTTGATCCAGGGAAGGGGACAGCAACCTACGAGCAGTACTTC. This encodes CASTFDPGKGTATYEQYF.

This chain links TRBV6-5 with TRBJ2-3; 7 nucleotides align to TRBD1. In germline, CDR1 is MNHEY, CDR2 SVGAGI. CDR3 length: 13 amino acids. The ends lost 5 bases at V and 9 bases at J; junction bases unmatched: 8. CDR3 nucleotide sequence: TGTGCCAGCAGTCTACCACCGGGACAGACGCAGTATTTT. The encoded protein is CASSLPPGQTQYF.

The CDR3 sequence is CASSFEGSDSPLHF. The DNA for the CDR3 is TGTGCCAGCAGTTTCGAGGGGAGTGATTCACCCCTCCACTTT. The rearrangement links TRBV12-3 or TRBV12-4 to TRBJ1-6; weak D call: TRBD1 (5 bases). Trimming removed 3 bases from V and 8 bases from J, with 11 bases in between. The CDR3 loop spans 14 amino acids.

A word on this clonotype: A much larger clonotype is one base distant, so this may be a read error. V and J are TRBV5-6 and TRBJ2-7; TRBD2 agrees at 7 bases. Germline CDR1 reads SGHDT; CDR2 reads YYEEEE. This CDR3 has 12 amino acids. The ends lost 4 bases at V and 2 bases at J; junction bases unmatched: 0. The DNA for the CDR3 is TGTGCCAGCAGCCGGGGGGCCTACGAGCAGTACGTC. This gives the protein CASSRGAYEQYV.

The V call is TRBV6-5, the J call TRBJ1-1; no firm D call. This CDR3 contains 16 residues. The germline V gene encodes CDR1 MNHEY and CDR2 SVGAGI. V was cut by 4 bases and J by 2 bases, with 17 bases left in between. CDR3 in amino acids: CASSSRPPGSNTEAFF. The CDR3 region has the DNA TGTGCCAGCAGTTCCCGCCCCCCAGGTAGTAACACTGAAGCTTTCTTT.

The chain employs TRBV7-9 and TRBJ2-2, with 10 bases aligning to TRBD2. From germline, CDR1 is SEHNR and CDR2 FQNEAQ (reference sequence). The length of the CDR3 is 17 residues. With V trimmed by 4 bases and J by 0 bases, 5 bases remained unmatched. The CDR3 region is CASSYTSGTSNTGELFF. For the CDR3, the DNA is TGTGCCAGCAGCTACACTAGCGGGACCTCGAACACCGGGGAGCTGTTTTTT.

The table lists this clonotype with many counts. Here the CDR3 DNA reads TGTGCCAGTAGTATAAGCGCCGCGAACACCGGGGAGCTGTTTTTT. Its protein product is CASSISAANTGELFF. The rearrangement joins TRBV19 to TRBJ2-2; unclear D gene. The V gene's germline CDR1 is LNHDA and CDR2 SQIVND (reference sequence). Deletions cut 2 bases from V and 0 bases from J, with 7 bases between. This CDR3 has 15 residues.

This clonotype has more than one count but fewer than ten. The chain links TRBV15 to TRBJ2-5; D not resolved. V dropped 3 bases and J dropped 5 bases, with 16 bases sitting between them. The CDR3 contains 15 residues. The germline gives CDR1 LNHNV, CDR2 YYDKDF (reference sequence). The CDR3 region has the DNA TGTGCCACCAGCAGGATGATCCGTGATGGGGAGACCCAGTACTTC. It specifies CATSRMIRDGETQYF.

The CDR3 nucleotides read TGCGCCAGCAGCCCGGCGGGCGGGGAGCTGTTTTTT. Residues: CASSPAGGELFF. This chain links TRBV4-3 with TRBJ2-2, with D perhaps TRBD2 (5 bases). The germline V gene has CDR1 LGHNA and CDR2 YSLEER. With 4 bases removed from V and 7 bases from J, the gap between germline ends came to 7 bases. The CDR3 length is 12 residues.

The chain couples TRBV5-1 to TRBJ1-6, with TRBD1 matching over 7 bases. The V gene end was trimmed by 3 bases and the J gene end by 7 bases; junction bases not matched to a gene: 13. Looked up from germline, CDR1 is SGHRS and CDR2 is YFSETQ. There are 17 residues in the CDR3. The CDR3 is CASSYGTAEPENSPLHF. CDR3 nucleotides: TGCGCCAGCAGCTATGGGACAGCCGAACCGGAAAATTCACCCCTCCACTTT.

This clonotype was seen a handful of times. The chain is built from TRBV6-5 and TRBJ1-2; D unclear. The V gene lost 0 bases and the J gene lost 2 bases, with 10 bases spanning the gap. The CDR3 sequence is 15 residues long. Germline lookup yields CDR1 MNHEY and CDR2 SVGAGI. The CDR3 spells CASSYSGSGNYGYTF. CDR3 bases: TGTGCCAGCAGTTACTCGGGGTCTGGAAACTATGGCTACACCTTC.

V gene TRBV27 combines with J gene TRBJ2-3, with TRBD1 matching over 11 bases. CDR3 size: 14 residues. Germline loops: CDR1 MNHEY, CDR2 SMNVEV (reference sequence). V gave up 7 bases and J gave up 3 bases; unmatched junction bases: 3. In nucleotides, the CDR3 is TGTGCCAGCAACCGGGACAGGGGGACAGATACGCAGTATTTT. It translates to CASNRDRGTDTQYF.

In this sample, this clonotype turned up a few times. The chain has TRBV9 and TRBJ2-1, with D possibly matching TRBD1 (6 bases). The CDR3 runs 15 residues. Germline V lookup: CDR1 SGDLS, CDR2 YYNGEE. V was clipped by 0 bases and J by 8 bases, with 15 bases between them. For the CDR3, the DNA is TGTGCCAGCAGCGTAGATATCAACGAGGGGGATGAGCAGTTCTTC. It yields the protein CASSVDINEGDEQFF.

The gene calls are TRBV6-4 and TRBJ1-6; no clear D gene. Per the germline V gene, CDR1 is MRHNA and CDR2 is SNTAGT. The CDR3 is made up of 13 amino acids. Trimming removed 2 bases at V and 2 bases at J, with 1 base between. CDR3 bases: TGTGCCAGCAGTGACACCTATAATTCACCCCTCCACTTT. Its protein is CASSDTYNSPLHF.

This clonotype was recorded a few times. V and J are TRBV5-1 and TRBJ2-7, with D perhaps TRBD1 or TRBD2 (6 bases each). Germline-derived CDR1 and CDR2 are SGHRS and YFSETQ. This CDR3 has 14 amino acids. V lost 4 bases and J 2 bases, leaving 13 bases between the germline ends. The CDR3 DNA reads as TGCGCCAGCAGCCGAGGGGGGCCGGCCTACGAGCAGTACTTC. Encoded protein: CASSRGGPAYEQYF.

The chain recombines TRBV29-1 with TRBJ2-1; 8 bases line up with TRBD1. With 4 bases clipped from V and 8 bases from J, the junction kept 19 bases outside the gene matches. The germline gives CDR1 SQVTM, CDR2 ANQGSEA. The CDR3 sequence is 17 residues long. This CDR3 reads CSVGPRDRLPGIDEQFF. The CDR3, as DNA: TGCAGCGTTGGCCCACGGGACAGGCTTCCGGGCATCGATGAGCAGTTCTTC.

This clonotype occurred a few times. The chain links TRBV7-2 to TRBJ2-1; D tentatively reads TRBD1 or TRBD2 (5 bases each). The V gene lost 2 bases and the J gene lost 12 bases, with 8 bases spanning the gap. Germline assignment: CDR1 SGHTA and CDR2 FQGNSA. This CDR3 comprises 11 residues. The CDR3 is CASSLRGSQFF. CDR3 nucleotides: TGTGCCAGCAGCTTACGGGGCTCGCAGTTCTTC.

In this sample, this clonotype turned up a few times. The chain joins TRBV6-2 or TRBV6-3 to TRBJ1-2; D remains ambiguous. Germline V CDR1 and CDR2: MNHEY, SVGEGT. The CDR3 contains 15 residues. V lost 6 bases and J 5 bases, leaving 19 bases between the germline ends. For the CDR3, the DNA is TGTGCCAGCAGCCTTCGGGCTCCGAAAGGGTATGGCTACACCTTC. Amino acids: CASSLRAPKGYGYTF.

This chain joins TRBV19 and TRBJ1-2; TRBD1 agrees at 8 bases. Unmatched junction bases numbered 10, after V lost 9 bases and J lost 1 base. Per germline, CDR1 LNHDA and CDR2 SQIVND (reference sequence). CDR3 length: 15 amino acids. The CDR3 sequence is CASVDRDRSNYGYTF. The CDR3 coding sequence is TGTGCCAGCGTGGACCGGGACAGGAGTAACTATGGCTACACCTTC.

This clonotype was counted a few times. V and J are TRBV3-1 and TRBJ1-4; D is unclear. The V gene's germline CDR1 is LGHDT and CDR2 YNNKEL (reference sequence). V lost 0 bases, J lost 10 bases, and 6 bases lay in between. The CDR3 is 12 residues long. The CDR3 loop is CASSQDVAKLFF. The DNA of the CDR3 is TGTGCCAGCAGCCAAGATGTGGCAAAACTGTTTTTT.

This chain joins TRBV7-3 and TRBJ1-1; D is unclear. V was shortened by 8 bases and J by 3 bases, with 13 bases between the two germline ends. CDR1 SGHTA and CDR2 FQGTGA come from the germline V gene. CDR3 size: 13 residues. The CDR3 bases are TGTGCCAGCGGTGAGGCGGTCGACACTGAAGCTTTCTTT. This codes for CASGEAVDTEAFF.

The J gene is TRBJ2-3, the V gene TRBV6-6, with 10 nucleotides matching TRBD1. This CDR3 is built from 15 residues. After removal of 4 bases from V and 5 bases from J, the junction contained 6 bases not matched to a gene. Germline V gene data show CDR1 as MNHNY and CDR2 as SVGAGI (reference sequence). Here the CDR3 reads CASSSRQGAGDTQYF. The CDR3 coding sequence is TGTGCCAGCAGTTCTCGACAGGGGGCCGGAGATACGCAGTATTTT.

The J gene is TRBJ1-5, the V gene TRBV12-3 or TRBV12-4; maybe TRBD1 (6 bases). V was clipped by 5 bases and J by 4 bases, with 15 bases between them. The CDR3 is 15 amino acids. The CDR3 DNA sequence: TGTGCCAGCAGTCCGGTCCGGGGGGCAAATCAGCCCCAGCATTTT. It codes for CASSPVRGANQPQHF.

This chain joins TRBV7-3 and TRBJ1-5; 9 nucleotides align to TRBD1. Germline loops: CDR1 SGHTA, CDR2 FQGTGA. This CDR3 is 14 amino acids long. J lost 6 bases, V lost 7 bases, and 7 bases had no gene match. The DNA of the CDR3 is TGTGCCAGCACCACTCCGGGACAGGGTCAGCCCCAGCATTTT. Its protein product is CASTTPGQGQPQHF.

This clonotype was counted between two and nine times. J is TRBJ2-7 and V is TRBV2; D unresolved. V lost 1 base, J lost 0 bases, and 10 bases lay in between. Germline values: CDR1 SNHLY, CDR2 FYNNEI. This CDR3 comprises 15 residues. This CDR3 reads CASSEGFLSSYEQYV. Written as DNA, the CDR3 is TGTGCCAGCAGTGAAGGTTTTCTAAGCTCCTACGAGCAGTACGTC.

The V gene is TRBV5-1, the J gene TRBJ1-4, with D possibly being TRBD1 (5 bases). The CDR3 length is 18 residues. The germline V and J ends were trimmed by 0 bases and 0 bases, with 15 bases remaining between them. Germline CDR1 and CDR2: SGHRS and YFSETQ. The CDR3 sequence: CASSLGAGPAATNEKLFF. The CDR3 DNA sequence: TGCGCCAGCAGCTTGGGTGCAGGGCCCGCGGCAACTAATGAAAAACTGTTTTTT.

The V and J genes are TRBV10-3 and TRBJ2-3, with TRBD2 identical over 11 bases. Germline V gene sequence: CDR1 ENHRY, CDR2 SYGVKD. The J segment lost 0 bases and the V segment lost 9 bases, leaving 5 bases of the junction unmatched. This CDR3 is 15 amino acids long. The CDR3 DNA is TGTGCCATTGGGGCTAGCGGGGGGAGCACAGATACGCAGTATTTT. Its translation is CAIGASGGSTDTQYF.

This clonotype was counted many times. This chain joins TRBV27 and TRBJ1-6; no clear D gene. Deletions cut 4 bases from V and 0 bases from J, with 10 bases between. Germline V lookup: CDR1 MNHEY, CDR2 SMNVEV (reference sequence). The CDR3 sequence is 16 residues long. This CDR3 is CASSSRGSSYNSPLHF. In DNA form, the CDR3 reads TGTGCCAGCAGTTCCCGGGGAAGCTCCTATAATTCACCCCTCCACTTT.